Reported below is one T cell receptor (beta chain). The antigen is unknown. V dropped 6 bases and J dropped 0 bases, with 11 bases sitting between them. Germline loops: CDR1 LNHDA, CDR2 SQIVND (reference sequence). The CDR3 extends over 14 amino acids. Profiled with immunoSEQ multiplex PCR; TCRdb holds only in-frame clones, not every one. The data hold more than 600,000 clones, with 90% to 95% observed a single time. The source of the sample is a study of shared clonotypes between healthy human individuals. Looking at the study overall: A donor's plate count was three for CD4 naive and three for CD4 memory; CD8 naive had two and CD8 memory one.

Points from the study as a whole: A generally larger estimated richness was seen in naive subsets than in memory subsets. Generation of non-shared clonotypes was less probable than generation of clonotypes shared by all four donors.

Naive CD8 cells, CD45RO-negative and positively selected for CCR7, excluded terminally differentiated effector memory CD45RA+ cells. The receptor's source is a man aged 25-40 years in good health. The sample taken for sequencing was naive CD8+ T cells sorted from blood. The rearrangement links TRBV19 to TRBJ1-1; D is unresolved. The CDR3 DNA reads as TGTGCCAGTAGGACTACAGTTCTGAACACTGAAGCTTTCTTT. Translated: CASRTTVLNTEAFF. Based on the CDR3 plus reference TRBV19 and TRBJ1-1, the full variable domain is DGGITQSPKYLFRKEGQNVTLSCEQNLNHDAMYWYRQDPGQGLRLIYYSQIVNDFQKGDIAEGYSVSREKKESFPLTVTSAQKNPTAFYLCASRTTVLNTEAFFGQGTRLTVV.